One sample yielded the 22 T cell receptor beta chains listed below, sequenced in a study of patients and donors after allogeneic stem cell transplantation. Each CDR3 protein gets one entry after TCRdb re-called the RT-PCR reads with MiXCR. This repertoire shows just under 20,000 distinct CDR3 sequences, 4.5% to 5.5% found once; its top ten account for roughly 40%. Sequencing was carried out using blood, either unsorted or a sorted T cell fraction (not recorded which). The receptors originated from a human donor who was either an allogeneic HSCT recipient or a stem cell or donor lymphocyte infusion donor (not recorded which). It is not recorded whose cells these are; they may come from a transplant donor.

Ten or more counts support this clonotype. The CDR3 sequence is CASSLGGRVTYEQYF. The CDR3 nucleotides read TGTGCCAGCAGCTTAGGGGGCCGGGTCACCTACGAGCAGTACTTC. This chain links TRBV13 with TRBJ2-7; D unclear. Germline V gene sequence: CDR1 PRHDT, CDR2 FYEKMQ (reference sequence). V was clipped by 0 bases and J by 2 bases, with 11 bases between them. The length of the CDR3 is 15 residues.

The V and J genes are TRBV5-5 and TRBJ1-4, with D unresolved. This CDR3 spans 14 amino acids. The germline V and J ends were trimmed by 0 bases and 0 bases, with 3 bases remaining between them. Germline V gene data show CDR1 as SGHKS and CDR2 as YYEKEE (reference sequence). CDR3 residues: CASSLGSTNEKLFF. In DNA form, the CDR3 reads TGTGCCAGCAGCTTGGGCTCAACTAATGAAAAACTGTTTTTT. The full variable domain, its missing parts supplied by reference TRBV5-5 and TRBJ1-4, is DAGVTQSPTHLIKTRGQQVTLRCSPISGHKSVSWYQQVLGQGPQFIFQYYEKEERGRGNFPDRFSARQFPNYSSELNVNALLLGDSALYLCASSLGSTNEKLFFGSGTQLSVL.

The CDR3 DNA is TGTGCCAGCAGCCCAGGGCGGGCGTACTATGGCTACACCTTC. This translates into CASSPGRAYYGYTF. V usage is TRBV7-9 and J usage is TRBJ1-2; D is possibly TRBD1 (5 bases). From germline, CDR1 is SEHNR and CDR2 FQNEAQ (reference sequence). With 5 bases removed from V and 3 bases from J, the gap between germline ends came to 13 bases. The CDR3 sequence is 14 residues long.

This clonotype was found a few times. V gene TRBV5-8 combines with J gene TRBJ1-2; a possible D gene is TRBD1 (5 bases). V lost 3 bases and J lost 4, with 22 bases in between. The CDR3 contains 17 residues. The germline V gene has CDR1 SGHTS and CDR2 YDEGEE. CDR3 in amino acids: CASSSIPGLPGGYGYTF. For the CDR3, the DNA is TGTGCCAGCAGCTCCATCCCGGGACTCCCCGGTGGCTATGGCTACACCTTC.

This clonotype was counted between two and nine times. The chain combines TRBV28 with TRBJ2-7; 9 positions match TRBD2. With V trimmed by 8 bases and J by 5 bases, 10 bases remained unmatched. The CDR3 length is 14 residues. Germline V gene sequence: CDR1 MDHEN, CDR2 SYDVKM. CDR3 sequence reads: CASSLGLASNEQYF. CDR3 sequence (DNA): TGTGCCAGCTCCCTAGGACTAGCGTCGAACGAGCAGTACTTC.

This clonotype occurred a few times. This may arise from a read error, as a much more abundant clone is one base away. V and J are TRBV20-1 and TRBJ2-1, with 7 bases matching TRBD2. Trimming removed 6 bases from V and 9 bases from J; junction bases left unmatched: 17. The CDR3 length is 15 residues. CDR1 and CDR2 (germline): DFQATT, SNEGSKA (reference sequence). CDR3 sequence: CSAAATSENIGEQFF. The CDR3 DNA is TGCAGTGCCGCAGCAACTAGCGAGAATATTGGTGAGCAGTTCTTC.

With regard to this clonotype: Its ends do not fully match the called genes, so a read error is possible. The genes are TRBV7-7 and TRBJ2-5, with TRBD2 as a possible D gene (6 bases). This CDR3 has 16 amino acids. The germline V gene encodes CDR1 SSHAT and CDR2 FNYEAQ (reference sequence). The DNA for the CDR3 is TGTGCTAGCAGCTTAGTGGGGGGTGGGATGCAAGAGACCCAGTACTTC. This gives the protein CASSLVGGGMQETQYF.

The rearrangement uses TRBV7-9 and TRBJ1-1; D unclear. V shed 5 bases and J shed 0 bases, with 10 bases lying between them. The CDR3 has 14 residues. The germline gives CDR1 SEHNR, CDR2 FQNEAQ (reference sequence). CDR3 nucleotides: TGTGCCAGCAGCCGTCCCCAGGTGAACACTGAAGCTTTCTTT. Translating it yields CASSRPQVNTEAFF.

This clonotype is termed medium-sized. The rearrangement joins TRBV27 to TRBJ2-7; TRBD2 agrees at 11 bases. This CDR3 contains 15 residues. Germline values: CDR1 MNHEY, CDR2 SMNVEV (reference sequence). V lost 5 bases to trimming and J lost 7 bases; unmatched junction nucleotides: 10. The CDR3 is CASSKRSGLADEQYF. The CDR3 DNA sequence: TGTGCCAGCAGTAAACGGTCGGGACTAGCGGATGAGCAGTACTTC.

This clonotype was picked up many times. CDR3 nucleotide sequence: TGTGCCAGCAGCCCTACACCGAGTGGGGCTTCCATCTATGGCTACACCTTC. Encoded protein: CASSPTPSGASIYGYTF. V usage is TRBV13 and J usage is TRBJ1-2, with a possible D match to TRBD1 (5 bases). Trimming removed 5 bases at V and 4 bases at J, with 23 bases between. Germline V gene lookup returns CDR1 PRHDT and CDR2 FYEKMQ (reference sequence). The CDR3 has 17 amino acids.

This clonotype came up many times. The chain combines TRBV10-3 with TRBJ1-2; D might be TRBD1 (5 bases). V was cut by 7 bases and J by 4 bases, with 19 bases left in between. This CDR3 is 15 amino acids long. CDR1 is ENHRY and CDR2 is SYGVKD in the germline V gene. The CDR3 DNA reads TGTGCCATCAACCCGGACACCTTAACGTCCTATGGCTACACCTTC. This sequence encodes CAINPDTLTSYGYTF.

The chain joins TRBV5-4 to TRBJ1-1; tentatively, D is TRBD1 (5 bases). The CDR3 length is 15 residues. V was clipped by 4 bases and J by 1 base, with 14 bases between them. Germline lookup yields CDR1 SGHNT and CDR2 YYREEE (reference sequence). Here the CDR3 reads CASSLGGGGNTEAFF. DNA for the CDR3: TGTGCCAGCAGCCTGGGGGGTGGCGGGAACACTGAAGCTTTCTTT. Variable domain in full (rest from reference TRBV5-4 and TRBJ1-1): ETGVTQSPTHLIKTRGQQVTLRCSSQSGHNTVSWYQQALGQGPQFIFQYYREEENGRGNFPPRFSGLQFPNYSSELNVNALELDDSALYLCASSLGGGGNTEAFFGQGTRLTVV.

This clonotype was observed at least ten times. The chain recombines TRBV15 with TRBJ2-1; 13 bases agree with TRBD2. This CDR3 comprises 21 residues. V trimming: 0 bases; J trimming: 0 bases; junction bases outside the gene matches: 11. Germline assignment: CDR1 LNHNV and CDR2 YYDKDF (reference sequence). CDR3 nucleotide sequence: TGTGCCACCAGCAGAGAGTTGGAGACTAGCGGGAGGTGCAGCTCCTACAATGAGCAGTTCTTC. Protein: CATSRELETSGRCSSYNEQFF. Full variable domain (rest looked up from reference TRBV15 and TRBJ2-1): DAMVIQNPRYQVTQFGKPVTLSCSQTLNHNVMYWYQQKSSQAPKLLFHYYDKDFNNEADTPDNFQSRRPNTSFCFLDIRSPGLGDTAMYLCATSRELETSGRCSSYNEQFFGPGTRLTVL.

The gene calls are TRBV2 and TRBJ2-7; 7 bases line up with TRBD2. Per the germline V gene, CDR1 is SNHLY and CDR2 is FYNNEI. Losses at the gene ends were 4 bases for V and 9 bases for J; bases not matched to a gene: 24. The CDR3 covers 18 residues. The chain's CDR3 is CASSALLPGLSPQIVQYF. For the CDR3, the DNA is TGTGCCAGCAGTGCTTTGCTTCCGGGACTATCCCCACAGATAGTGCAGTACTTC.

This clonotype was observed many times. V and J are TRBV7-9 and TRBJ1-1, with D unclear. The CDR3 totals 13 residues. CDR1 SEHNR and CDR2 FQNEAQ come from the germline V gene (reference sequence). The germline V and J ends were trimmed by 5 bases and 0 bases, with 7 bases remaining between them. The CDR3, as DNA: TGTGCCAGCAGCCGGAACCTGAACACTGAAGCTTTCTTT. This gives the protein CASSRNLNTEAFF. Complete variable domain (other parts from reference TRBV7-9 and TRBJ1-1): DTGVSQNPRHKITKRGQNVTFRCDPISEHNRLYWYRQTLGQGPEFLTYFQNEAQLEKSRLLSDRFSAERPKGSFSTLEIQRTEQGDSAMYLCASSRNLNTEAFFGQGTRLTVV.

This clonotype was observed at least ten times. The CDR3 loop is CASSSGLWDNEQFF. The CDR3 coding sequence is TGCGCCAGCAGCTCGGGACTATGGGACAATGAGCAGTTCTTC. The J gene is TRBJ2-1, the V gene TRBV5-1; 7 bases agree with TRBD2. CDR3 size: 14 residues. Germline V gene data show CDR1 as SGHRS and CDR2 as YFSETQ. The J segment lost 5 bases and the V segment lost 3 bases, leaving 5 bases of the junction unmatched.

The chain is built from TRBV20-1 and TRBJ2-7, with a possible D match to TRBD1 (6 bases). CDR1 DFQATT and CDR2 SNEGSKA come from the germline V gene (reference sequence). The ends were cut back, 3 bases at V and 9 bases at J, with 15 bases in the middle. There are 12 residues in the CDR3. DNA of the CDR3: TGCAGTGCTAGTTTGGGGGCGGCGGGGCAGTACTTC. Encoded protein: CSASLGAAGQYF.

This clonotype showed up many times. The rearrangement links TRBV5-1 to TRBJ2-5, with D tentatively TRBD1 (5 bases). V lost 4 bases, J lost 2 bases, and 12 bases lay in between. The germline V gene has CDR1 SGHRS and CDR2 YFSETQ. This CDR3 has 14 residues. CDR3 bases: TGCGCCAGCAGCCCTCAGGGTCAACAAGAGACCCAGTACTTC. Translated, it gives CASSPQGQQETQYF.

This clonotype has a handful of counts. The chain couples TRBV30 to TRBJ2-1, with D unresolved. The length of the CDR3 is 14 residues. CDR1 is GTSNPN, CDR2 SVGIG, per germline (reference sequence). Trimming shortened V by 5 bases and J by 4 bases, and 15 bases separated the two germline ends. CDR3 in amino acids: CAWALMGGYNEQFF. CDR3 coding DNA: TGTGCCTGGGCCCTCATGGGTGGATACAATGAGCAGTTCTTC. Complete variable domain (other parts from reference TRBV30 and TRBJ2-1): SQTIHQWPATLVQPVGSPLSLECTVEGTSNPNLYWYRQAAGRGLQLLFYSVGIGQISSEVPQNLSASRPQDRQFILSSKKLLLSDSGFYLCAWALMGGYNEQFFGPGTRLTVL.

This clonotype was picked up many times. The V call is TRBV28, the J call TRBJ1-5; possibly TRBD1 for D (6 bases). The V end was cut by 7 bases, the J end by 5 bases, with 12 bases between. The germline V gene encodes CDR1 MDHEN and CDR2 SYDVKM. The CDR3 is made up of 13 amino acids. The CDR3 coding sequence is TGTGCCAGCACCTTGGACAGAGATCAGCCCCAGCATTTT. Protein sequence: CASTLDRDQPQHF.

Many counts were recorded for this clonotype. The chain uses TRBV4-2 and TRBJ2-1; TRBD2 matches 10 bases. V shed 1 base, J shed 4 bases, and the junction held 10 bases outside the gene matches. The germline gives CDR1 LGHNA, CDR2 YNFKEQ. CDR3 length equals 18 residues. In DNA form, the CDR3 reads TGTGCCAGCAGCCAAGTCTCGGCTAGCGGGGGCCCTTACAATGAGCAGTTCTTC. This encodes CASSQVSASGGPYNEQFF.

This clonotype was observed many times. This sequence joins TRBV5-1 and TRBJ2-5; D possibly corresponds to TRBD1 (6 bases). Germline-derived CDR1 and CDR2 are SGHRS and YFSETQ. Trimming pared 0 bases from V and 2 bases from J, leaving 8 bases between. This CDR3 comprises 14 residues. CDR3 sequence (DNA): TGCGCCAGCAGCTTGGGGCAGGGGCAAGAGACCCAGTACTTC. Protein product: CASSLGQGQETQYF. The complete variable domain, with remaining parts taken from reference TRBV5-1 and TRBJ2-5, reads KAGVTQTPRYLIKTRGQQVTLSCSPISGHRSVSWYQQTPGQGLQFLFEYFSETQRNKGNFPGRFSGRQFSNSRSEMNVSTLELGDSALYLCASSLGQGQETQYFGPGTRLLVL.